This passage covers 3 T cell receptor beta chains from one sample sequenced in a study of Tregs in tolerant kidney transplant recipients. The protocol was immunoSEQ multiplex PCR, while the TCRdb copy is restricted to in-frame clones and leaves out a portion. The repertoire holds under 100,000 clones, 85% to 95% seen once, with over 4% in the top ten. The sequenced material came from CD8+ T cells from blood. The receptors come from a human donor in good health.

The CDR3, as DNA: TGTGCCAGCAGCCAAGTCGAACAGGGCTACGAGCAGTACTTC. Translated: CASSQVEQGYEQYF. The chain employs TRBV4-2 and TRBJ2-7, with a possible D match to TRBD1 (6 bases). Looked up from germline, CDR1 is LGHNA and CDR2 is YNFKEQ. The CDR3 spans 14 residues. Trimming cost V 1 base and J 3 bases, with 10 bases left between them.

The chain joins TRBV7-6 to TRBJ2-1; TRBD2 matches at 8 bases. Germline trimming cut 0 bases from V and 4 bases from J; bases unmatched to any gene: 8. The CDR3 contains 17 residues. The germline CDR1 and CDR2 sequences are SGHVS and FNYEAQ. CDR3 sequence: CASSLAYGGALYNEQFF. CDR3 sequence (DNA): TGTGCCAGCAGCTTAGCGTACGGGGGGGCCCTATACAATGAGCAGTTCTTC.

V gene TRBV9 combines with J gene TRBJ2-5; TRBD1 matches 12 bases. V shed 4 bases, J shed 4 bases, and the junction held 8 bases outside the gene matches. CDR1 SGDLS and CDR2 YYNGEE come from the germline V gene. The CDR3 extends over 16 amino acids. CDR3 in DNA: TGTGCCAGCAGCCCGGGACAGGGGGCTGTAGGAGAGACCCAGTACTTC. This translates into CASSPGQGAVGETQYF.